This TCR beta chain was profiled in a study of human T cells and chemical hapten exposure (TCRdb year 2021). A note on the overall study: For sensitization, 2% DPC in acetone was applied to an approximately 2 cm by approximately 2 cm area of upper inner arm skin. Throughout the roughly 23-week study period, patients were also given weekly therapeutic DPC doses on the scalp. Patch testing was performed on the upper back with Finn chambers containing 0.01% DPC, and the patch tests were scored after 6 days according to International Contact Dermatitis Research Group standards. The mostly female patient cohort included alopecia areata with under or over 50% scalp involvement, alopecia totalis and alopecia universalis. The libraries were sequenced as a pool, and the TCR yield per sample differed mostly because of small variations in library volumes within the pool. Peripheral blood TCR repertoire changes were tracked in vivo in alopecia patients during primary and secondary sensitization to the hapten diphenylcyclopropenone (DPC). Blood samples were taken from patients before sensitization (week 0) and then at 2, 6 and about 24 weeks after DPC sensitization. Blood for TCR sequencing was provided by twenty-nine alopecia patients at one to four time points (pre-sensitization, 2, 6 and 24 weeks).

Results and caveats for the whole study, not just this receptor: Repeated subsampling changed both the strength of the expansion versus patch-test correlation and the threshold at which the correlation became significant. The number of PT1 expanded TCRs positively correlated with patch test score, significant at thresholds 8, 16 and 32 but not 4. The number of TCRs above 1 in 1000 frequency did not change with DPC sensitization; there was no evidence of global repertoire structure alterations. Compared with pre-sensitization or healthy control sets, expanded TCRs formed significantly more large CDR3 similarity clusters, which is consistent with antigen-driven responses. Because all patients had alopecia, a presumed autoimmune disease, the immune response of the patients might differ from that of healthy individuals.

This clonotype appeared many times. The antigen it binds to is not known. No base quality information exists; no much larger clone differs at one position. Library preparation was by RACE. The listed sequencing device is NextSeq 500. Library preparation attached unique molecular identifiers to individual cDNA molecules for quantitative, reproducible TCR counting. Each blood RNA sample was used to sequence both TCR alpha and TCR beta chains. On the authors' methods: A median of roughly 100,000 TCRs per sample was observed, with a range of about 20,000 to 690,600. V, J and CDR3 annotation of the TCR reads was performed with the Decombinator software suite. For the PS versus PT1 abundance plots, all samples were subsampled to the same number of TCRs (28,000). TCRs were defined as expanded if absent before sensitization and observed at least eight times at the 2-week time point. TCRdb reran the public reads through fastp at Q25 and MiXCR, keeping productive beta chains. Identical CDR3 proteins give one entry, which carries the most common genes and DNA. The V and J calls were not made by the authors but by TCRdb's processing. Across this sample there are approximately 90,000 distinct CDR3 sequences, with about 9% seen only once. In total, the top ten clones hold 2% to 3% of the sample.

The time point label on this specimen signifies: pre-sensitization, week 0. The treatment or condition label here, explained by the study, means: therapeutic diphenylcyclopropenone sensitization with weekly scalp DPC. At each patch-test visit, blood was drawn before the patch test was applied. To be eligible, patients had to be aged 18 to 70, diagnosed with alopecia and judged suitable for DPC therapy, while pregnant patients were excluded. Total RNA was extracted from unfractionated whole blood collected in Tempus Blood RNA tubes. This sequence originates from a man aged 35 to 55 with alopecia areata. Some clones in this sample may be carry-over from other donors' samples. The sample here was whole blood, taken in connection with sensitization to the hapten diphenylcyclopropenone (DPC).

CDR3 sequence: CASSPGTKVGEAFF. The DNA sequence follows: TGTGCCAGCAGCCCCGGGACGAAAGTCGGGGAAGCTTTCTTT. The rearrangement combines TRBV6-6 with TRBJ1-1; a weak D assignment points to TRBD1 (5 bases agree). Counted from cysteine to phenylalanine, this CDR3 has 14 amino acids. Left in the record is the CDR3 DNA by itself, 42 bases read in frame from the first base. The junction carries 19 bases between V and J, which are trimmed by 6 bases and 8 bases respectively. As encoded in the germline V gene (reference sequence), CDR1 is MNHNY while CDR2 is SVGAGI.